The TCR beta chain under discussion was sequenced for a study of cytomegalovirus exposure and HLA in healthy donors. 13 Jbeta primers and 60 Vbeta primers were used for the PCR. Some clones are missing from TCRdb's copy, which holds only in-frame ones; the method was immunoSEQ multiplex PCR. Here the sample spans approximately 220,000 clones, 76% being singletons. The study's findings and limits: An analysis done earlier found most TCR beta V segments productive about 87% or about 30% of the time. Of the V segments, some could not be distinguished, including TRBV6-2 and TRBV6-3, and were excluded.

A note on this clone: Its antigen remains unknown.

Healthy bone marrow donors formed the donor group. Trimming cost V 4 bases and J 0 bases; bases outside gene matches: 18. The length of the CDR3 is 19 residues. The germline CDR1 and CDR2 sequences are SGHNT and YYREEE (reference sequence). The source is a man aged 18 to 30 in good health and CMV-seronegative. The V and J genes are TRBV5-4 and TRBJ1-2; 7 bases agree with TRBD1. Material: PBMCs. The DNA for the CDR3 is TGTGCCAGCAGCCCGTCGGGGTTATCAGGGGGTCAAGCTAACTATGGCTACACCTTC. Its protein product is CASSPSGLSGGQANYGYTF.